This T cell receptor beta chain was captured by sequencing in a study of T cell changes during pregnancy in multiple sclerosis. TCRdb's copy holds only in-frame clones and misses some; the assay was immunoSEQ multiplex PCR. Of about 56,000 clones detected, approximately 86% appear once; the ten largest clones hold around 0.4%. The TCR sequence derives from a female donor with multiple sclerosis, enrolled in a pregnancy study. The sample here was CD4+ T cells from peripheral blood mononuclear cells, taken in the third trimester of pregnancy.

The CDR3 spells CASSYHPGELFF. In DNA, the CDR3 is TGTGCCAGCAGTTACCATCCCGGGGAGCTGTTTTTT. The chain joins TRBV6-5 to TRBJ2-2, with unresolved D. Germline V lookup: CDR1 MNHEY, CDR2 SVGAGI. This CDR3 region has 12 residues. The V gene lost 2 bases and the J gene lost 6 bases, with 4 bases spanning the gap.